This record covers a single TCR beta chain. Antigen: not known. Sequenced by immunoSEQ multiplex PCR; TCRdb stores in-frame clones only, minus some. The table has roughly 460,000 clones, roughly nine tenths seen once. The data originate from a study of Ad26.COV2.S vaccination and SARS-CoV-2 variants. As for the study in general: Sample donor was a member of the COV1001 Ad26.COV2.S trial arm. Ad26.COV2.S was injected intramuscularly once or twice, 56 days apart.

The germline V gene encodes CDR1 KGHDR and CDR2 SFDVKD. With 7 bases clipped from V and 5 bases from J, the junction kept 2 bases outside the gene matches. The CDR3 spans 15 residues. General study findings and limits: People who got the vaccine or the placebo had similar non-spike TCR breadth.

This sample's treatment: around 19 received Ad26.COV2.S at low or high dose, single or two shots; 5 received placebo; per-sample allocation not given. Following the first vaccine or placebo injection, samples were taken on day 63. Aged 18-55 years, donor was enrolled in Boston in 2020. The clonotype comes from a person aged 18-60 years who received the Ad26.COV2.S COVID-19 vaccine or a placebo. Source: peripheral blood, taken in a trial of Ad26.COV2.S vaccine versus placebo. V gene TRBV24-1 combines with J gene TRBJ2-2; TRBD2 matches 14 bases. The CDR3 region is CATRGLAGETGELFF. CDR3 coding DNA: TGTGCCACCAGGGGACTAGCGGGAGAGACCGGGGAGCTGTTTTTT.